This TCR beta chain was sequenced during a study of hypomethylating agent response in myelodysplastic syndrome. Background on the study: Six or seven patients responded with complete response or hematologic improvement; a few did not. Response meant complete response or hematologic improvement; all other patients were non-responders.

Per the study methods: Previously reported viral-epitope specificity per VDJdb covered 1.7% of 150,000 to 200,000 unique clonotypes. Libraries were prepared by immunoSEQ multiplex PCR; TCRdb keeps only in-frame clonotypes and omits some of them. V and J calls plus clone size are reproduced from that table; the DNA served to infer D and trimming. The data show just under 3,500 clones, about four fifths seen once. The analysis used unsorted bulk bone marrow, not T-cell subsets. This receptor was obtained from a human donor with myelodysplastic syndrome. This specimen was bone marrow, taken before or after starting hypomethylating agent treatment for myelodysplastic syndrome (not recorded which).

Here the CDR3 reads CASSESRTGPPYEQYF. CDR3 in DNA: TGTGCCAGCAGTGAATCAAGAACAGGCCCACCCTACGAGCAGTACTTC. The chain is built from TRBV2 and TRBJ2-7; D might be TRBD1 (5 bases). This CDR3 region has 16 residues. The germline CDR1 and CDR2 sequences are SNHLY and FYNNEI. The germline V and J ends were trimmed by 2 bases and 2 bases, with 16 bases remaining between them. Variable domain in full (rest from reference TRBV2 and TRBJ2-7): EPEVTQTPSHQVTQMGQEVILRCVPISNHLYFYWYRQILGQKVEFLVSFYNNEISEKSEIFDDQFSVERPDGSNFTLKIRSTKLEDSAMYFCASSESRTGPPYEQYFGPGTRLTVT.